The 6 T cell receptor beta chains listed next were all sequenced from one sample in a study of CD8 T cells in Susac syndrome. Reverse transcription of roughly 0.45 to 1 ug RNA was performed with random hexamers. TCRdb used MiXCR to reprocess the immunoSEQ multiplex PCR reads, holding one entry per CDR3 protein. The table records 75,000 to 95,000 distinct CDR3 sequences, roughly nine tenths of them present only once. Sequencing used CD8+ T cells from PBMCs. The receptor set was obtained from a human donor with multiple sclerosis.

This clonotype was seen more than once but under ten times. The chain recombines TRBV5-1 with TRBJ2-4; D gene ambiguous. The CDR3 is 14 amino acids. Germline V CDR1 and CDR2: SGHRS, YFSETQ. Trimming removed 0 bases at V and 3 bases at J, with 7 bases between. The CDR3 DNA is TGCGCCAGCAGCTTGGGGCTGAGCAAAAACATTCAGTACTTC. This encodes CASSLGLSKNIQYF.

V usage is TRBV6-5 and J usage is TRBJ1-5, with 10 bases matching TRBD1. Germline CDR1 MNHEY, CDR2 SVGAGI. V lost 4 bases, J lost 3 bases, and 6 bases stayed unmatched. CDR3 length: 16 residues. This chain's CDR3 is CASSFGQGGVNQPQHF. Written as DNA, the CDR3 is TGTGCCAGCAGTTTTGGACAGGGGGGGGTCAATCAGCCCCAGCATTTT.

The genes are TRBV10-3 and TRBJ1-5; D perhaps matches TRBD1 (5 bases). CDR1 ENHRY and CDR2 SYGVKD come from the germline V gene. Trimming took 6 bases from V and 4 from J, leaving 10 bases between them. The CDR3 totals 13 residues. The chain's CDR3 is CAISPGGNQPQHF. The CDR3, as DNA: TGTGCCATCAGCCCCGGGGGAAATCAGCCCCAGCATTTT.

The J gene is TRBJ1-1, the V gene TRBV19; D remains unclear. V was trimmed by 5 bases and J by 5 bases, leaving 9 bases between them. CDR3 length: 12 amino acids. CDR1 is LNHDA, CDR2 SQIVND, per germline (reference sequence). In nucleotides, the CDR3 is TGTGCCAGTAGTGCGGGAAAAACTGAAGCTTTCTTT. Translating gives CASSAGKTEAFF.

The chain has TRBV29-1 and TRBJ2-5; 7 nucleotides line up with TRBD1. Trimming removed 1 base from V and 6 bases from J; junction bases left unmatched: 2. Germline V gene data show CDR1 as SQVTM and CDR2 as ANQGSEA. CDR3 size: 12 residues. The CDR3 is CSVEVGQQTQYF. The DNA of the CDR3 is TGCAGCGTTGAAGTGGGACAGCAGACCCAGTACTTC.

The rearrangement uses TRBV28 and TRBJ1-5; possibly TRBD1 for D (6 bases). The CDR3 runs 16 residues. The germline V and J ends were trimmed by 8 bases and 0 bases, with 17 bases remaining between them. Germline V lookup: CDR1 MDHEN, CDR2 SYDVKM. Here the CDR3 DNA reads TGTGCCAGCGGACAGAAGCCTTCCTATAGCAATCAGCCCCAGCATTTT. Protein product: CASGQKPSYSNQPQHF.